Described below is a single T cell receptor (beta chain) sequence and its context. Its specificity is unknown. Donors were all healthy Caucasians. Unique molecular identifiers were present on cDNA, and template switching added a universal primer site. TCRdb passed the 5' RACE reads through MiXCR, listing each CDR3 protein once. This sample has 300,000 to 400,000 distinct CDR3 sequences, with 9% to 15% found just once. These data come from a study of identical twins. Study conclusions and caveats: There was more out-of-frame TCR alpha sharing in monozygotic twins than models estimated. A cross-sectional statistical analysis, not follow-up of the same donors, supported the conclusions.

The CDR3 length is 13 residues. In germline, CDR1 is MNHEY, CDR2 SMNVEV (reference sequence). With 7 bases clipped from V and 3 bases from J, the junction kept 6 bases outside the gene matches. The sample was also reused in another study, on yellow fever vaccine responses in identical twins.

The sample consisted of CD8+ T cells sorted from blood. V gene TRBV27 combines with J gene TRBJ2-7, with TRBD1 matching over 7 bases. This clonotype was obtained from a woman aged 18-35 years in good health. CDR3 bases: TGTGCCAGCAAGGGACAGAGGGGCTACGAGCAGTACTTC. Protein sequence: CASKGQRGYEQYF.